The 9 T cell receptor beta chains presented below share a single source sample, sequenced in a study of blood T cell repertoires in COVID-19. TCRdb's table, derived via immunoSEQ multiplex PCR, lists solely in-frame clones and lacks some. The sample consists of fewer than 500,000 clones, roughly nine tenths of them appearing once. The sequenced sample was PBMCs or T cells enriched from blood (not recorded which). Source of these receptors: a young man who had recovered from COVID-19.

V and J are TRBV9 and TRBJ2-7; D is perhaps TRBD2 (5 bases). Germline CDR1 reads SGDLS; CDR2 reads YYNGEE. The CDR3 sequence is 13 residues long. The V gene lost 3 bases and the J gene lost 6 bases, with 13 bases spanning the gap. The CDR3 loop is CASSALLVSEQYF. In nucleotides, the CDR3 is TGTGCCAGCAGCGCATTACTAGTCTCCGAGCAGTACTTC.

The chain couples TRBV6-5 to TRBJ2-1; 9 bases are shared with TRBD2. The CDR3 loop spans 14 amino acids. Germline assignment: CDR1 MNHEY and CDR2 SVGAGI. J lost 8 bases, V lost 0 bases, and 2 bases had no gene match. CDR3 sequence: CASSYSSGSYEQFF. The CDR3 nucleotides are TGTGCCAGCAGTTACTCTAGCGGGAGTTATGAGCAGTTCTTC.

This rearrangement joins TRBV6-5 to TRBJ2-5; TRBD2 matches 8 bases. The length of the CDR3 is 14 residues. The junction had 7 bases not matched to a gene; V was cut back by 6 bases and J by 4 bases. Germline loops: CDR1 MNHEY, CDR2 SVGAGI. CDR3 DNA: TGTGCCAGCAGGCGAGCGGGAGAAGGAGAGACCCAGTACTTC. Translated: CASRRAGEGETQYF.

This clone came up a few times. The rearrangement joins TRBV6-5 to TRBJ1-4; D call uncertain. This CDR3 contains 16 residues. Trimming shortened V by 0 bases and J by 0 bases, and 8 bases separated the two germline ends. From germline, CDR1 is MNHEY and CDR2 SVGAGI. The CDR3 sequence is CASSYSYSTTNEKLFF. DNA of the CDR3: TGTGCCAGCAGTTACTCGTATTCTACAACTAATGAAAAACTGTTTTTT.

The rearrangement joins TRBV2 to TRBJ1-5; D perhaps matches TRBD1 (6 bases). This CDR3 contains 14 residues. Trimming took off 6 bases at V and 3 bases at J, with 12 bases between the two ends. CDR1 and CDR2 from the germline V gene are SNHLY and FYNNEI. In nucleotides, the CDR3 is TGTGCCAGCAGGCAGCAGGGGAACAATCAGCCCCAGCATTTT. This gives the protein CASRQQGNNQPQHF.

V usage is TRBV6-1 and J usage is TRBJ2-3, with 12 bases that match TRBD1. CDR1 is MNHNS, CDR2 SASEGT, per germline. The ends lost 1 base at V and 8 bases at J; junction bases unmatched: 7. CDR3 length: 16 residues. DNA for the CDR3: TGTGCCAGCAGTGAAGGTACGGGACAGGGGGCGAGTACGCAGTATTTT. It yields the protein CASSEGTGQGASTQYF.

The V and J genes are TRBV28 and TRBJ2-1; TRBD2 aligns across 14 bases. V trimming: 5 bases; J trimming: 4 bases; junction bases outside the gene matches: 7. Germline V lookup: CDR1 MDHEN, CDR2 SYDVKM. The length of the CDR3 is 17 residues. The DNA of the CDR3 is TGTGCCAGCAGTCCCGGGACTAGCGGGAGCCCTTACAATGAGCAGTTCTTC. Protein: CASSPGTSGSPYNEQFF.

The chain joins TRBV2 to TRBJ2-5; a weak D match, TRBD1 (6 bases). The CDR3 loop spans 13 amino acids. The germline CDR1 and CDR2 sequences are SNHLY and FYNNEI. Between the trimmed V and J ends, which lost 5 bases and 5 bases, there was a span of 12 bases. CDR3 region: CASSWTVGETQYF. The DNA for the CDR3 is TGTGCCAGCAGTTGGACAGTCGGGGAGACCCAGTACTTC. Full variable domain (missing parts from reference TRBV2 and TRBJ2-5): EPEVTQTPSHQVTQMGQEVILRCVPISNHLYFYWYRQILGQKVEFLVSFYNNEISEKSEIFDDQFSVERPDGSNFTLKIRSTKLEDSAMYFCASSWTVGETQYFGPGTRLLVL.

The chain employs TRBV7-2 and TRBJ2-7, with a weak D call TRBD2 (6 bases). Trimming took off 2 bases at V and 5 bases at J, with 13 bases between the two ends. CDR1 is SGHTA, CDR2 FQGNSA, per germline. The CDR3 extends over 14 amino acids. CDR3: CASSLRAGGDEQYF. CDR3 bases: TGTGCCAGCAGCTTACGGGCAGGCGGGGACGAGCAGTACTTC.